Reported below is one T cell receptor (beta chain). Profiling relied on immunoSEQ multiplex PCR, and the TCRdb table lists in-frame clones only, not all of them. Of about 200,000 clones in the sample, 86% were seen once. Trimming at V came to 0 bases and at J to 4 bases, leaving 2 bases not matched to a gene. The CDR3 sequence is 15 residues long. Germline CDR1 and CDR2: SGHRS and YFSETQ. Up to 2 weeks before entering the study, exposed participants had met a COVID-19 case. This sample is drawn from a study of blood T cell repertoires in COVID-19. The sample comprised PBMCs or T cells enriched from blood (not recorded which). The V gene is TRBV5-1, the J gene TRBJ1-3; 9 bases align to TRBD1. The sequence derives from a woman aged 30 to 39 who had been exposed to COVID-19. The DNA for the CDR3 is TGCGCCAGCAGCTTGGCCGGGACAGGGGGAAACACCATATATTTT. Translating it yields CASSLAGTGGNTIYF.